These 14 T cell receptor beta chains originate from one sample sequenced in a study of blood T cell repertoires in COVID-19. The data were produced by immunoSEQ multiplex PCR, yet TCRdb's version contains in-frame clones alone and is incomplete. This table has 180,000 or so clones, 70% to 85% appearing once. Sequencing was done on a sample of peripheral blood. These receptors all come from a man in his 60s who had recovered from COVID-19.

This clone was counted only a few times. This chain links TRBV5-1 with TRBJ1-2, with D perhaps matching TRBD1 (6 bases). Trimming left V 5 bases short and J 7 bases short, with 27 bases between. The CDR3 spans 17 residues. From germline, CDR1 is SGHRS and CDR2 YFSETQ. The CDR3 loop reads CASSTGRDRAPLFGYTF. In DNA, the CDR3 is TGCGCCAGCAGTACAGGGAGGGACCGGGCTCCTCTTTTTGGCTACACCTTC.

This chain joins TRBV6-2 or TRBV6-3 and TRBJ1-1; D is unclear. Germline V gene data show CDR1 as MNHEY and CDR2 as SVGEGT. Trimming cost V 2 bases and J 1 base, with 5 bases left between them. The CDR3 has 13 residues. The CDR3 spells CASSYAGNTEAFF. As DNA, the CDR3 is TGTGCCAGCAGTTACGCAGGGAACACTGAAGCTTTCTTT.

The CDR3: CASSLQGADYGYTF. The DNA for the CDR3 is TGTGCCAGCAGCTTACAGGGGGCTGACTATGGCTACACCTTC. J is TRBJ1-2 and V is TRBV7-8, with TRBD1 matching 8 bases. The junction had 2 bases not matched to a gene; V was cut back by 2 bases and J by 3 bases. Germline assignment: CDR1 SGHVS and CDR2 FQNEAQ. The CDR3 runs to 14 residues.

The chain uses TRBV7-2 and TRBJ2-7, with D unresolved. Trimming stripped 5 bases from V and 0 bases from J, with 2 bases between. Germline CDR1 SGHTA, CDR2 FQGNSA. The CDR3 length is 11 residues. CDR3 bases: TGTGCCAGCAGCCGCTCCTACGAGCAGTACTTC. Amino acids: CASSRSYEQYF. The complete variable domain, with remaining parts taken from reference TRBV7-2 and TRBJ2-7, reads GAGVSQSPSNKVTEKGKDVELRCDPISGHTALYWYRQSLGQGLEFLIYFQGNSAPDKSGLPSDRFSAERTGGSVSTLTIQRTQQEDSAVYLCASSRSYEQYFGPGTRLTVT.

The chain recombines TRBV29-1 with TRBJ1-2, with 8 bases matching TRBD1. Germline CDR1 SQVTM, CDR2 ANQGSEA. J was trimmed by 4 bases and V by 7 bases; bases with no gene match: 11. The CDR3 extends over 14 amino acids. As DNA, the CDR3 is TGCAGCGCCGCCGGACAGGGTAGAGGCTATGGCTACACCTTC. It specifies CSAAGQGRGYGYTF. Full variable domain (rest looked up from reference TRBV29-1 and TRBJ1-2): SAVISQKPSRDICQRGTSLTIQCQVDSQVTMMFWYRQQPGQSLTLIATANQGSEATYESGFVIDKFPISRPNLTFSTLTVSNMSPEDSSIYLCSAAGQGRGYGYTFGSGTRLTVV.

The CDR3: CASSLYSGSTGELFF. The CDR3 nucleotides read TGTGCCAGCAGCTTATACTCGGGAAGCACCGGGGAGCTGTTTTTT. The chain couples TRBV7-3 to TRBJ2-2, with D possibly matching TRBD2 (5 bases). The CDR3 is 15 residues long. Germline CDR1 reads SGHTA; CDR2 reads FQGTGA. Deletions cut 2 bases from V and 4 bases from J, with 11 bases between.

In DNA form, the CDR3 reads TGTGCCAGCAGCTTAGTAGGGGCAGCTAACTATGGCTACACCTTC. Amino acid sequence: CASSLVGAANYGYTF. This chain uses TRBV7-2 with TRBJ1-2; a possible D gene is TRBD1 (5 bases). This CDR3 has 15 residues. Looked up from germline, CDR1 is SGHTA and CDR2 is FQGNSA. Deletions cut 1 base from V and 0 bases from J, with 9 bases between.

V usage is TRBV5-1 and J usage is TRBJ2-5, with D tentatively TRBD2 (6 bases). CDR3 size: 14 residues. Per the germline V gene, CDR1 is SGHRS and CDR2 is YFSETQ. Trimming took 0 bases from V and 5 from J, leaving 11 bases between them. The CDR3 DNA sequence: TGCGCCAGCAGCTTGGGCGGGGATGGGGAGACCCAGTACTTC. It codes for CASSLGGDGETQYF.

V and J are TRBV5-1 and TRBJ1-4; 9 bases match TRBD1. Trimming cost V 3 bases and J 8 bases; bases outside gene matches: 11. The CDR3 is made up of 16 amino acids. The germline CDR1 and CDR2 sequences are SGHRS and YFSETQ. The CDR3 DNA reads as TGCGCCAGCAGCTGGGCTAGGGGACAGGGCGGAGAAAAACTGTTTTTT. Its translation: CASSWARGQGGEKLFF.

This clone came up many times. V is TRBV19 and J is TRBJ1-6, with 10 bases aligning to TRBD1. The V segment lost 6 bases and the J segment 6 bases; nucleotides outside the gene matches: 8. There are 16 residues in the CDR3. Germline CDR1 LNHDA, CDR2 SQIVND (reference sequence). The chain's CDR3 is CASRHTGTGVNSPLHF. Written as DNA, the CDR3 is TGTGCCAGTAGGCACACAGGGACAGGGGTTAATTCACCCCTCCACTTT.

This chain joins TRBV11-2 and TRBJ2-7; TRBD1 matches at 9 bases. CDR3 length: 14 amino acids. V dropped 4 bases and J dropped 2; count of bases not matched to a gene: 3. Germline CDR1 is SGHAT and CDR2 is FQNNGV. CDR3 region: CASSSRQGAYEQYF. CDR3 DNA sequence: TGTGCCAGCAGCTCCAGACAGGGGGCCTACGAGCAGTACTTC. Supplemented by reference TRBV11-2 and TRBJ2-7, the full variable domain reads EAGVAQSPRYKIIEKRQSVAFWCNPISGHATLYWYQQILGQGPKLLIQFQNNGVVDDSQLPKDRFSAERLKGVDSTLKIQPAKLEDSAVYLCASSSRQGAYEQYFGPGTRLTVT.

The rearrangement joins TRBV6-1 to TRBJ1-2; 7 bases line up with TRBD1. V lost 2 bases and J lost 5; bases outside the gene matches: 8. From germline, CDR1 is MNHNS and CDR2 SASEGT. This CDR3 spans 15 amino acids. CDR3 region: CASSENPGQTYGYTF. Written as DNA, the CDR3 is TGTGCCAGCAGTGAAAACCCGGGACAGACTTATGGCTACACCTTC.

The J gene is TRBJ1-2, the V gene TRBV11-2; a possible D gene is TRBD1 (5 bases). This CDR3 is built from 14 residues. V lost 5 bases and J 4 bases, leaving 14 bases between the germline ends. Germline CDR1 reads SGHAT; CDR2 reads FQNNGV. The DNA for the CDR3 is TGTGCCAGCAGCGCCGGATCGACAGCCTATGGCTACACCTTC. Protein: CASSAGSTAYGYTF.

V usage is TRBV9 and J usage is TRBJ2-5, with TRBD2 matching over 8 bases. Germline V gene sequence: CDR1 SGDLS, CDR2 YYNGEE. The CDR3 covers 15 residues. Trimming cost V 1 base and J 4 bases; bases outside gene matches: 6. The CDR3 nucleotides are TGTGCCAGCAGCGTATCCGTCGGGAGGGGAGAGACCCAGTACTTC. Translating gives CASSVSVGRGETQYF.